The entry that follows covers one T cell receptor beta chain sequence. Repertoires were generated with immunoSEQ multiplex PCR, while TCRdb's copy carries only in-frame clones and drops some. The table has tens of thousands of clones, around 90% seen once; the top ten hold approximately 23%. This entry is derived from a study of blood T cell repertoires in COVID-19. V gave up 3 bases and J gave up 0 bases, with 15 bases separating them. Looked up from germline, CDR1 is GTSNPN and CDR2 is SVGIG (reference sequence). The CDR3 covers 16 residues. Input material: peripheral blood. The clonotype was recovered from an elderly woman in a cohort sampled during active or convalescent COVID-19. The chain recombines TRBV30 with TRBJ1-3; D is unclear. The CDR3 protein is CAWSALGRNSGNTIYF. As DNA, the CDR3 is TGTGCCTGGAGCGCTTTGGGCCGCAACTCTGGAAACACCATATATTTT.